These T cell receptor beta chains were read from a single sample in a study of blood T cell repertoires in COVID-19. TCRdb's copy holds only in-frame clones and misses some; the assay was immunoSEQ multiplex PCR. Of some 490,000 clones listed, about nine tenths are singletons. Sequenced sample: PBMCs or T cells enriched from blood (not recorded which). These receptor sequences come from a woman aged 60-70 years who had recovered from COVID-19. CDR3s include the opening cysteine and the closing phenylalanine or tryptophan. A D gene is named only where the DNA matches it firmly. Expanded clones get a size class; other rows say once, few or many, or leave the size out.

d_gene | j_gene | v_gene | abundance | CDR3nt | CDR3aa
TRBD2 | TRBJ2-3 | TRBV5-1 | . | TGCGCCAGCAGCGGGCGGGGGGGCACAGATACGCAGTATTTT | CASSGRGGTDTQYF
TRBD1 | TRBJ1-1 | TRBV5-1 | once | TGCGCCAGCAGCTTGACAGGGGGTGAGACTGAAGCTTTCTTT | CASSLTGGETEAFF
. | TRBJ1-6 | TRBV9 | . | TGTGCCAGCAGCGTAGGGGCAGAAGAGGGTTCACCCCTCCACTTT | CASSVGAEEGSPLHF
. | TRBJ1-2 | TRBV4-1 | . | TGCGCCAGCAGCCAAGATGGGGGGGCAGGGACGGGGCATGGCTACACCTTC | CASSQDGGAGTGHGYTF
. | TRBJ1-2 | TRBV24-1 | . | TGTGCCACCCCACAACAGGGACCTTACACCTTC | CATPQQGPYTF
. | TRBJ2-1 | TRBV3-1/TRBV3-2 | . | TGTGCCAGCAGCCCCCTGGGGGTTGCGGGGTATGAGCAGTTCTTC | CASSPLGVAGYEQFF
TRBD1 | TRBJ1-1 | TRBV5-1 | . | TGCGCCAGCTCCCGGACAGCGGTCCAGGGGGCTGAAGCTTTCTTT | CASSRTAVQGAEAFF
TRBD1 | TRBJ1-1 | TRBV20-1 | . | TGCAGTGCTAGTGGCCCGGGACAGGTGAACACTGAAGCTTTCTTT | CSASGPGQVNTEAFF
. | TRBJ2-3 | TRBV5-6 | . | TGTGCCAGCAGCTTGGACAGGCTTGCAGATACGCAGTATTTT | CASSLDRLADTQYF
TRBD2 | TRBJ2-3 | TRBV5-1 | . | TGCGCCAGCAGCTTGGGGGAGGGTAGCGCAGATACGCAGTATTTT | CASSLGEGSADTQYF
. | TRBJ1-1 | TRBV18 | . | TGTGCCAGCTCACCGTCTATGAACACTGAAGCTTTCTTT | CASSPSMNTEAFF
. | TRBJ1-5 | TRBV29-1 | . | TGCAGCGCTGAATTCGGACAGTCCCAGCATTTT | CSAEFGQSQHF
. | TRBJ2-3 | TRBV7-9 | . | TGTGCCAGCAGCTTTGCTAGCCGGGGAGATACGCAGTATTTT | CASSFASRGDTQYF
. | TRBJ1-5 | TRBV28 | . | TGTGCCAGCAGTCCCCCCGGGACTGTTCTAGCGGGTAGCAATCAGCCCCAGCATTTT | CASSPPGTVLAGSNQPQHF
TRBD2 | TRBJ2-3 | TRBV5-6 | . | TGTGCCAGCACCTCTCGACTAGCGGGGGATACGCAGTATTTT | CASTSRLAGDTQYF
TRBD2 | TRBJ2-2 | TRBV6-5 | once | TGTGCCAGCAGTCGACTAGCGGGGGGCACCGGGGAGCTGTTTTTT | CASSRLAGGTGELFF
. | TRBJ1-5 | TRBV6-1 | . | TGTGCCAGCAGTGAAGCCCCCTATCAGCCCCAGCATTTT | CASSEAPYQPQHF
. | TRBJ2-5 | TRBV5-8 | . | TGTGCCAGCAGCTTAAGAACAGTTCGGCAAGAGACCCAGTACTTC | CASSLRTVRQETQYF
. | TRBJ1-3 | TRBV3-1/TRBV3-2 | . | TGTGCCAGCAGCCAGTCGTCAGGGGGAAACACCATATATTTT | CASSQSSGGNTIYF
. | TRBJ2-2 | TRBV9 | . | TGTGCCAGCAGCGTAGACGTAGTTCCCGGGGAGCTGTTTTTT | CASSVDVVPGELFF
TRBD1 | TRBJ2-7 | TRBV19 | . | TGTGCCAGTAGTTGGACAGGTTTGTCCTCCTACGAGCAGTACTTC | CASSWTGLSSYEQYF
. | TRBJ2-7 | TRBV5-6 | once | TGTGCCAGCAGCTTTCGACAGGACTACGAGCAGTACTTC | CASSFRQDYEQYF
. | TRBJ2-3 | TRBV9 | . | TGTGCCAGCAGCGTTGAGGGAGGAGGGGAAACAGATACGCAGTATTTT | CASSVEGGGETDTQYF
. | TRBJ1-5 | TRBV27 | . | TGTGCCAGTGGACAAAATTATCAGCCCCAGCATTTT | CASGQNYQPQHF
. | TRBJ1-1 | TRBV19 | once | TGTGCCAGTAGTATAACACAGAACACTGAAGCTTTCTTT | CASSITQNTEAFF
TRBD1 | TRBJ2-4 | TRBV25-1 | few | TGTGCCAGCAGCCCTCTTCCGGGACAGGCAAAAAACATTCAGTACTTC | CASSPLPGQAKNIQYF
. | TRBJ1-2 | TRBV28 | . | TGTGCCAGCAGCTTAAGGGGTTTTTATGGCTACACCTTC | CASSLRGFYGYTF
TRBD1 | TRBJ2-2 | TRBV9 | . | TGTGCCAGCAGCGTGTCAGGGGGTAACACCGGGGAGCTGTTTTTT | CASSVSGGNTGELFF
. | TRBJ2-3 | TRBV10-3 | . | TGTGCCATCACCCTACGGAGCACAGATACGCAGTATTTT | CAITLRSTDTQYF
TRBD2 | TRBJ2-3 | TRBV9 | once | TGTGCCAGCAGCGTAGGGTCTAGCGGGCAGGGAGATACGCAGTATTTT | CASSVGSSGQGDTQYF
. | TRBJ1-2 | TRBV29-1 | . | TGCAGCTCCCGCGGGGGCTATGGCTACACCTTC | CSSRGGYGYTF
TRBD1 | TRBJ1-5 | TRBV2 | many | TGTGCCAGCAGGACAGCAGGACAGGCGAATCAGCCCCAGCATTTT | CASRTAGQANQPQHF
. | TRBJ1-5 | TRBV2 | once | TGTGCCAGCAGTGTGTGGACTTCAACGGCAGTAAATCAGCCCCAGCATTTT | CASSVWTSTAVNQPQHF
. | TRBJ2-1 | TRBV3-1/TRBV3-2 | . | TGTGCCAGCAGCCAATATCACAATGAGCAGTTCTTC | CASSQYHNEQFF
TRBD2 | TRBJ2-4 | TRBV3-1/TRBV3-2 | . | TGTGCCAGCAGCCGCGACATTGGCGGGGGGAAAAACATTCAGTACTTC | CASSRDIGGGKNIQYF
. | TRBJ2-3 | TRBV2 | . | TGTGCCAGCACTAGGCCCCCCACAGATACGCAGTATTTT | CASTRPPTDTQYF
TRBD1 | TRBJ1-2 | TRBV5-1 | . | TGCGCCAGCAGCCCGGATACAGGGGACTATGGCTACACCTTC | CASSPDTGDYGYTF
. | TRBJ1-5 | TRBV28 | . | TGTGCCAGCAGTTCGCTAAGCAATCAGCCCCAGCATTTT | CASSSLSNQPQHF
. | TRBJ2-2 | TRBV7-9 | . | TGTGCCAGCAGCTTACATACAGGGAGAGGCGGGGAGCTGTTTTTT | CASSLHTGRGGELFF
TRBD1 | TRBJ2-1 | TRBV29-1 | once | TGCAGCGTGCGGACAGGGGTCTACAATGAGCAGTTCTTC | CSVRTGVYNEQFF
TRBD2 | TRBJ2-1 | TRBV7-2 | . | TGTGCCAGCAGCTTTGTGTCGGGGGGTTCGTTTAGGTACAATGAGCAGTTCTTC | CASSFVSGGSFRYNEQFF
. | TRBJ2-1 | TRBV3-1/TRBV3-2 | once | TGTGCCAGCAGCCAAGACGAGTACAATGAGCAGTTCTTC | CASSQDEYNEQFF
TRBD2 | TRBJ2-2 | TRBV28 | once | TGTGCCAGCAGTTTACTGCTTGGGGGGGCCGGGGAGCTGTTTTTT | CASSLLLGGAGELFF